The 30 T cell receptor beta chains in this list originate from one sample, sequenced in a study of T cells in Graves' hyperthyroidism and ophthalmopathy. Amplified regions were TCR beta CDR3 sequences from RNA transcripts. The primer set for the first-round RT-PCR of the TCR CDR3 was HTBI. From the multiplex PCR reads, TCRdb called clonotypes with MiXCR, one entry per CDR3 protein. The repertoire includes roughly 510,000 distinct CDR3 sequences, 40% to 50% of them detected once, and 44% sits in the top ten. Sequenced material: peripheral blood or thyroid tissue (not recorded which). These receptor sequences come from an adult woman with Graves' disease, either hyperthyroidism or ophthalmopathy (not recorded which).

A few counts support this clonotype. This chain joins TRBV9 and TRBJ2-7; 9 bases match TRBD1. The CDR3 is 16 residues long. The germline V gene encodes CDR1 SGDLS and CDR2 YYNGEE. Trimming removed 3 bases from V and 7 bases from J; junction bases left unmatched: 14. CDR3 coding DNA: TGTGCCAGCAGCGCGATCCGGGACAGGGATGTTGGGGAGCAGTACTTC. This sequence encodes CASSAIRDRDVGEQYF.

This CDR3 is CASSLSGSNLYGYTF. The CDR3 coding sequence is TGCGCCAGCAGCTTGTCGGGGTCCAATCTCTATGGCTACACCTTC. V usage is TRBV5-1 and J usage is TRBJ1-2; D ambiguous. The germline V gene has CDR1 SGHRS and CDR2 YFSETQ. The length of the CDR3 is 15 residues. V was pared by 1 base and J by 4 bases, with 14 bases between.

For this clonotype: A junction end diverges from the germline sequence, so it may reflect a read error. The chain recombines TRBV5-8 with TRBJ1-2, with no clear D. The CDR3 totals 13 residues. CDR1 is SGHTS, CDR2 YDEGEE, per germline. The CDR3 reads CASTAGGLGGYTF. The CDR3 DNA is TGCGCCAGCACTGCGGGAGGGCTTGGGGGCTACACCTTC.

The chain uses TRBV6-2 or TRBV6-3 and TRBJ1-5; D unclear. The CDR3 has 14 residues. The germline gives CDR1 MNHEY, CDR2 SVGEGT. Trimming shortened V by 0 bases and J by 4 bases, and 7 bases separated the two germline ends. The CDR3 sequence: CASSYSGINQPQHF. For the CDR3, the DNA is TGTGCCAGCAGTTACTCAGGGATAAATCAGCCCCAGCATTTT.

Here the CDR3 reads CAISDTPQPQHF. In nucleotides, the CDR3 is TGTGCCATCAGTGATACCCCGCAGCCCCAGCATTTT. J is TRBJ1-5 and V is TRBV10-3, with D unclear. V was trimmed by 3 bases and J by 7 bases, leaving 7 bases between them. The CDR3 runs 12 residues. CDR1 and CDR2 (germline): ENHRY, SYGVKD.

This clonotype was seen repeatedly, ten times or more. The J gene is TRBJ1-5, the V gene TRBV12-3 or TRBV12-4; maybe TRBD1 (5 bases). V was trimmed by 6 bases and J by 7 bases, leaving 16 bases between them. The CDR3 is 14 amino acids. CDR3 sequence (DNA): TGTGCCAGCAGGGGACCGGGCTTAGGGCAGCCCCAGCATTTT. Translating gives CASRGPGLGQPQHF.

This clonotype has a single count. The rearrangement uses TRBV7-9 and TRBJ2-5; D is perhaps TRBD2 (6 bases). The germline V and J ends were trimmed by 5 bases and 1 base, with 11 bases remaining between them. The CDR3 loop spans 14 amino acids. Germline loops: CDR1 SEHNR, CDR2 FQNEAQ (reference sequence). The CDR3 coding sequence is TGTGCCAGCAGCCGGGGGACCTTCCAAGAGACCCAGTACTTC. This codes for CASSRGTFQETQYF.

The chain recombines TRBV24-1 with TRBJ2-5; 8 bases are shared with TRBD1. Germline lookup yields CDR1 KGHDR and CDR2 SFDVKD. Losses at the gene ends were 3 bases for V and 5 bases for J; bases not matched to a gene: 7. The CDR3 runs to 15 residues. DNA for the CDR3: TGTGCCACCAGTGATGACAGGGGTGCGGGGGAGACCCAGTACTTC. Translating it yields CATSDDRGAGETQYF.

The sample holds a few counts of this clonotype. The J gene is TRBJ2-7, the V gene TRBV9; the match to TRBD2 covers 9 bases. Unmatched junction bases numbered 7, after V lost 0 bases and J lost 6 bases. The CDR3 consists of 15 residues. CDR1 is SGDLS, CDR2 YYNGEE, per germline. The CDR3 is CASSVAPSGDGEQYF. The CDR3 DNA reads as TGTGCCAGCAGCGTAGCTCCTAGCGGGGATGGCGAGCAGTACTTC.

This clonotype was picked up many times. The chain employs TRBV2 and TRBJ1-5; D not resolved. The germline V gene has CDR1 SNHLY and CDR2 FYNNEI. The CDR3 spans 12 residues. V gave up 6 bases and J gave up 0 bases, with 3 bases separating them. The CDR3, as DNA: TGTGCCAGCAGGAATAGCAATCAGCCCCAGCATTTT. This codes for CASRNSNQPQHF.

The chain uses TRBV24-1 and TRBJ2-5; no clear D gene. Germline assignment: CDR1 KGHDR and CDR2 SFDVKD. There are 12 residues in the CDR3. V lost 5 bases, J lost 6 bases, and 9 bases lay in between. Here the CDR3 reads CATSGGSQTQYF. The CDR3 DNA is TGTGCCACCAGTGGGGGTTCGCAGACCCAGTACTTC.

This clonotype appeared a few times. This chain connects TRBV3-1 to TRBJ2-7; weak D call: TRBD2 (6 bases). The V end lost 4 bases, the J end lost 2 bases, and 9 bases lay between the germline ends. The CDR3 is made up of 13 amino acids. The germline gives CDR1 LGHDT, CDR2 YNNKEL (reference sequence). CDR3 amino acids: CASSRSGTYEQYF. CDR3 DNA sequence: TGTGCCAGCAGCCGTAGCGGTACCTACGAGCAGTACTTC.

This clonotype was seen many times. V gene TRBV11-3 combines with J gene TRBJ1-2; D is perhaps TRBD1 (6 bases). Germline assignment: CDR1 SGHNT and CDR2 YENEEA. V lost 6 bases and J 0 bases, leaving 11 bases between the germline ends. CDR3 length equals 14 residues. CDR3 in DNA: TGTGCCAGCAGACGGGACACCGCTAACTATGGCTACACCTTC. It encodes CASRRDTANYGYTF.

This chain connects TRBV2 to TRBJ1-5; 8 bases align to TRBD1. This CDR3 region has 14 residues. J gave up 4 bases and V 8 bases, and 7 bases lay outside the gene matches. The germline V gene has CDR1 SNHLY and CDR2 FYNNEI. In DNA, the CDR3 is TGTGCCAGCGGAACAGGGGGGCGAAATCAGCCCCAGCATTTT. It encodes CASGTGGRNQPQHF.

V usage is TRBV7-9 and J usage is TRBJ2-2; D call uncertain. The V and J ends lost 2 bases and 9 bases respectively, with 7 bases between them. CDR1 is SEHNR and CDR2 is FQNEAQ in the germline V gene (reference sequence). The CDR3 is made up of 12 amino acids. The CDR3 reads CASSLTARELFF. The CDR3 DNA sequence: TGTGCCAGCAGCTTAACAGCGAGGGAGCTGTTTTTT.

This clonotype was observed at least ten times. This rearrangement joins TRBV2 to TRBJ2-2; TRBD1 matches at 8 bases. The trim removed 7 bases at V and 0 bases at J, leaving 10 bases unmatched. Germline CDR1 is SNHLY and CDR2 is FYNNEI. CDR3 length equals 17 residues. CDR3 sequence reads: CASTRLRTGPNTGELFF. The CDR3 region has the DNA TGTGCCAGCACCCGATTGAGGACAGGGCCGAACACCGGGGAGCTGTTTTTT. Based on the CDR3 plus reference TRBV2 and TRBJ2-2, the full variable domain is EPEVTQTPSHQVTQMGQEVILRCVPISNHLYFYWYRQILGQKVEFLVSFYNNEISEKSEIFDDQFSVERPDGSNFTLKIRSTKLEDSAMYFCASTRLRTGPNTGELFFGEGSRLTVL.

The rearrangement links TRBV4-2 to TRBJ2-6; D ambiguous. Trimming took 2 bases from V and 0 from J, leaving 11 bases between them. The V gene's germline CDR1 is LGHNA and CDR2 YNFKEQ. This CDR3 is built from 17 residues. The CDR3 loop reads CASSQHIGGSGANVLTF. The CDR3 DNA sequence: TGTGCCAGCAGCCAACACATCGGCGGCTCTGGGGCCAACGTCCTGACTTTC.

This clonotype was detected a few times. The chain links TRBV6-2 or TRBV6-3 to TRBJ2-3; D ambiguous. The CDR3 extends over 19 amino acids. The V end lost 6 bases, the J end lost 1 base, and 26 bases lay between the germline ends. Germline assignment: CDR1 MNHEY and CDR2 SVGEGT. The CDR3 region is CASSALSSTGGQRTDTQYF. In DNA form, the CDR3 reads TGTGCCAGCAGCGCCCTCTCCTCGACCGGTGGGCAGCGCACAGATACGCAGTATTTT.

CDR3 loop: CAWRTLQETQYF. DNA of the CDR3: TGTGCCTGGAGGACTCTCCAAGAGACCCAGTACTTC. V usage is TRBV30 and J usage is TRBJ2-5; D gene uncertain. CDR1 and CDR2 (germline): GTSNPN, SVGIG (reference sequence). V shed 3 bases and J shed 1 base, with 6 bases lying between them. This CDR3 is 12 amino acids long.

The chain couples TRBV13 to TRBJ2-7; 9 bases are a match to TRBD2. The germline gives CDR1 PRHDT, CDR2 FYEKMQ (reference sequence). The ends lost 5 bases at V and 4 bases at J; junction bases unmatched: 6. The CDR3 has 14 residues. The CDR3 nucleotides are TGTGCCAGCAGCCCCAGCGGGAGGCGGTACGAGCAGTACTTC. Translating it yields CASSPSGRRYEQYF.

This clonotype was counted a few times. V usage is TRBV30 and J usage is TRBJ1-1, with TRBD1 matching 10 bases. The ends lost 2 bases at V and 0 bases at J; junction bases unmatched: 3. The germline CDR1 and CDR2 sequences are GTSNPN and SVGIG (reference sequence). This CDR3 has 15 amino acids. As DNA, the CDR3 is TGTGCCTGGAGTCCTGGACAGGGGGTGAACACTGAAGCTTTCTTT. Translated: CAWSPGQGVNTEAFF. Looking up the rest from reference TRBV30 and TRBJ1-1 gives the full variable domain: SQTIHQWPATLVQPVGSPLSLECTVEGTSNPNLYWYRQAAGRGLQLLFYSVGIGQISSEVPQNLSASRPQDRQFILSSKKLLLSDSGFYLCAWSPGQGVNTEAFFGQGTRLTVV.

This sequence joins TRBV10-3 and TRBJ1-6; the match to TRBD1 covers 11 bases. In germline, CDR1 is ENHRY, CDR2 SYGVKD. CDR3 size: 15 residues. V lost 6 bases and J lost 6; bases outside the gene matches: 4. CDR3 nucleotides: TGTGCCATCAGACCCGGGACAGGGGGTAATTCACCCCTCCACTTT. Residues: CAIRPGTGGNSPLHF.

The CDR3 DNA is TGTGCCAGCAGCACCTGGCCTTGGGAGCAGTACTTC. Its protein is CASSTWPWEQYF. This chain uses TRBV7-2 with TRBJ2-7; D is uncertain. The CDR3 extends over 12 amino acids. CDR1 and CDR2 (germline): SGHTA, FQGNSA. V lost 5 bases and J lost 7, with 12 bases in between.

This rearrangement joins TRBV11-2 to TRBJ2-5; 11 positions match TRBD2. The trim removed 4 bases at V and 1 base at J, leaving 2 bases unmatched. This CDR3 is 15 amino acids long. CDR1 and CDR2 (germline): SGHAT, FQNNGV. This CDR3 is CASSSSGGTQETQYF. The CDR3 coding sequence is TGTGCCAGCAGCTCTAGCGGGGGGACCCAAGAGACCCAGTACTTC.

The gene calls are TRBV7-9 and TRBJ1-1; TRBD1 aligns across 7 bases. The length of the CDR3 is 15 residues. The trim removed 2 bases at V and 1 base at J, leaving 4 bases unmatched. The germline CDR1 and CDR2 sequences are SEHNR and FQNEAQ (reference sequence). CDR3 in DNA: TGTGCCAGCAGCTTAACAGGGGACCCGAACACTGAAGCTTTCTTT. Residues: CASSLTGDPNTEAFF.

At least ten counts were recorded for this clonotype. The chain has TRBV6-5 and TRBJ2-7; 7 bases line up with TRBD1. The germline V gene encodes CDR1 MNHEY and CDR2 SVGAGI. The CDR3 is 14 residues long. Trimming at V came to 6 bases and at J to 6 bases, leaving 11 bases not matched to a gene. The CDR3 spells CASSRLMTGTEQYF. The CDR3 DNA sequence: TGTGCCAGCAGCCGTTTGATGACAGGGACCGAGCAGTACTTC.

This clonotype has a count of ten or more. The chain employs TRBV25-1 and TRBJ1-1, with 7 bases that match TRBD1. This CDR3 has 17 residues. The junction had 8 bases not matched to a gene; V was cut back by 0 bases and J by 1 base. Germline CDR1 and CDR2: MGHDK and SYGVNS. This chain's CDR3 is CASSEYKGAPGNTEAFF. The CDR3 nucleotides read TGTGCCAGCAGTGAATATAAGGGGGCGCCGGGGAACACTGAAGCTTTCTTT. The complete variable domain, with remaining parts taken from reference TRBV25-1 and TRBJ1-1, reads EADIYQTPRYLVIGTGKKITLECSQTMGHDKMYWYQQDPGMELHLIHYSYGVNSTEKGDLSSESTVSRIRTEHFPLTLESARPSHTSQYLCASSEYKGAPGNTEAFFGQGTRLTVV.

This clonotype was detected ten times or more. Here the CDR3 reads CSARYRGRPTEAFF. CDR3 nucleotides: TGCAGTGCTAGATACAGGGGGCGCCCCACTGAAGCTTTCTTT. The chain carries TRBV20-1 and TRBJ1-1, with TRBD1 matching over 9 bases. This CDR3 is 14 amino acids long. Germline V gene lookup returns CDR1 DFQATT and CDR2 SNEGSKA (reference sequence). V was pared by 2 bases and J by 4 bases, with 5 bases of the junction left unmatched.

This clonotype was observed a few times. The chain joins TRBV4-3 to TRBJ1-2; no firm D call. This CDR3 has 16 amino acids. Germline V gene sequence: CDR1 LGHNA, CDR2 YSLEER. V lost 0 bases, J lost 4 bases, and 15 bases lay in between. The CDR3 is CASSQEKSPAPYGYTF. In DNA, the CDR3 is TGCGCCAGCAGCCAAGAGAAGTCCCCTGCCCCCTATGGCTACACCTTC.

This clonotype was observed many times. The V gene is TRBV2, the J gene TRBJ2-3, with D hard to call. This CDR3 has 14 amino acids. The germline V and J ends were trimmed by 7 bases and 0 bases, with 11 bases remaining between them. The germline V gene encodes CDR1 SNHLY and CDR2 FYNNEI. The CDR3 loop reads CASIAERSTDTQYF. CDR3 sequence (DNA): TGTGCCAGCATCGCCGAGCGAAGCACAGATACGCAGTATTTT.